This T cell receptor beta chain appears in the sequencing data of a study of shared clonotypes between healthy human individuals. Turning to the study itself: For every donor, three CD4 naive, three CD4 memory, two CD8 naive and one CD8 memory plates were used.

Only CD45RO-negative cells positively selected for CCR7 counted as naive CD8 cells, so terminally differentiated effector memory CD45RA+ cells were excluded. Profiling relied on immunoSEQ multiplex PCR, and the TCRdb table lists in-frame clones only, not all of them. The table has approximately 2,200,000 clones, more than 85% seen once. Sample: naive CD8+ T cells from PBMCs. The source of this sequence is a man younger than 35 in good health. Some clones in this sample may be carry-over from other donors' samples.

CDR3 nucleotides: TGCGCCAGCAGCACCCCGAACCTCAGGGGCAATCAGCCCCAGCATTTT. It encodes CASSTPNLRGNQPQHF. V gene TRBV5-1 combines with J gene TRBJ1-5; possible D gene TRBD1, 5 bases. CDR3 length: 16 residues. The V end lost 4 bases, the J end lost 2 bases, and 16 bases lay between the germline ends. Per the germline V gene, CDR1 is SGHRS and CDR2 is YFSETQ.